Included here is one T cell receptor (beta chain) sequence, with context. The germline CDR1 and CDR2 sequences are MDHEN and SYDVKM. Trimming shortened V by 5 bases and J by 4 bases, and 12 bases separated the two germline ends. The CDR3 runs to 13 residues. The sample belongs to a study of OX40 agonist ivuxolimab in advanced cancers. Study-level background: Hepatocellular carcinoma, melanoma, renal cell or head and neck cancer was diagnosed in the dose-escalation patients. Partial responses were recorded for three patients, including one with hepatocellular carcinoma and two with cutaneous melanoma.

Autoimmune disease history or systemic immunosuppression disqualified patients. Profiled with immunoSEQ multiplex PCR; TCRdb holds only in-frame clones, not every one. Seen here are tens of thousands of clones, over 85% observed once, and the top ten hold roughly 22%. Sequenced here: CD4+ or CD8+ T cells sorted from blood, sampled in a trial of the OX40 agonist ivuxolimab. This chain joins TRBV28 and TRBJ2-7; D is undetermined. This sequence was found in an adult with an advanced solid tumor such as melanoma, head and neck, liver or kidney cancer. The CDR3 is CASSEDGVYEQYF. The CDR3 coding sequence is TGTGCCAGCAGTGAGGATGGGGTTTACGAGCAGTACTTC.